The 16 T cell receptor beta chains below all came from one sample that was sequenced in a study of T cell repertoires in cytomegalovirus infection. One entry per CDR3 protein, called by TCRdb with MiXCR from the reads. This table has approximately 630,000 distinct CDR3 sequences, 24% appearing once. Sequencing input: CD8+ T cells from PBMCs. The receptors derive from a human donor in good health (CMV status not recorded). Some clones in this sample may be carry-over from other donors' samples.

In this sample, this clonotype turned up many times. The rearrangement links TRBV7-2 to TRBJ2-3; D is unclear. The CDR3 totals 14 residues. Germline V gives CDR1 SGHTA, CDR2 FQGNSA. Trimming pared 1 base from V and 6 bases from J, leaving 11 bases between. The CDR3 reads CASSLVFHLDTQYF. CDR3 bases: TGTGCCAGCAGCTTAGTGTTTCACCTGGATACGCAGTATTTT.

In DNA form, the CDR3 reads TGTGCCAGCAGTTACTCTGGTGAGGTCGGGGAGCTGTTTTTT. This codes for CASSYSGEVGELFF. The chain combines TRBV6-2 or TRBV6-3 with TRBJ2-2; D remains ambiguous. The CDR3 spans 14 residues. Germline CDR1 is MNHEY and CDR2 is SVGEGT. Trimming cost V 0 bases and J 7 bases, with 9 bases left between them.

The chain carries TRBV7-9 and TRBJ2-3; 11 bases map to TRBD2. The V and J ends lost 4 bases and 3 bases, in that order; junction bases with no gene match: 6. The germline gives CDR1 SEHNR, CDR2 FQNEAQ (reference sequence). The CDR3 spans 16 residues. In DNA, the CDR3 is TGTGCCAGCAGCTCGACTAGCGGGGTCGATACAGATACGCAGTATTTT. This encodes CASSSTSGVDTDTQYF.

The CDR3, as DNA: TGTGCCAGCAGCTTCGGGACAGGTATCTACGAGCAGTACGTC. It yields the protein CASSFGTGIYEQYV. The chain couples TRBV5-6 to TRBJ2-7; 8 nucleotides agree with TRBD1. Germline loops: CDR1 SGHDT, CDR2 YYEEEE. The J segment lost 3 bases and the V segment lost 2 bases, leaving 4 bases of the junction unmatched. CDR3 length: 14 residues.

This clonotype appeared a few times. The chain uses TRBV7-2 and TRBJ2-5; 13 nucleotides agree with TRBD2. V was pared by 2 bases and J by 2 bases, with 8 bases of the junction left unmatched. The CDR3 has 18 residues. Germline V CDR1 and CDR2: SGHTA, FQGNSA. The CDR3, as DNA: TGTGCCAGCAGCTTATTTACTAGCGGGGGGGAGGAGCAAGAGACCCAGTACTTC. Its translation: CASSLFTSGGEEQETQYF.

The rearrangement links TRBV20-1 to TRBJ2-7; D gene ambiguous. This CDR3 region has 13 residues. Trimming removed 6 bases at V and 2 bases at J, with 14 bases between. Germline V gene data show CDR1 as DFQATT and CDR2 as SNEGSKA (reference sequence). Written as DNA, the CDR3 is TGCAGTGCAGACTCTAGAACCGCCTACGAGCAGTACTTC. This translates into CSADSRTAYEQYF.

This clonotype showed up many times. The CDR3 loop reads CASSYAGTDTQYF. DNA of the CDR3: TGTGCCAGCAGTTACGCAGGCACAGATACGCAGTATTTT. The chain joins TRBV6-5 to TRBJ2-3; D is uncertain. Germline lookup yields CDR1 MNHEY and CDR2 SVGAGI. Trimming took 2 bases from V and 1 from J, leaving 4 bases between them. This CDR3 region has 13 residues.

This clonotype was picked up one time. The chain uses TRBV7-6 and TRBJ2-1; the match to TRBD2 covers 8 bases. This CDR3 spans 16 amino acids. The germline V gene encodes CDR1 SGHVS and CDR2 FNYEAQ. Germline trimming cut 5 bases from V and 7 bases from J; bases unmatched to any gene: 13. This chain's CDR3 is CASSIMGGLGYNEQFF. Here the CDR3 DNA reads TGTGCCAGCAGCATAATGGGGGGACTAGGGTATAATGAGCAGTTCTTC.

J is TRBJ2-2 and V is TRBV5-6, with D hard to call. Trimming left V 5 bases short and J 1 base short, with 15 bases between. CDR1 is SGHDT, CDR2 YYEEEE, per germline. There are 16 residues in the CDR3. The CDR3 nucleotides read TGTGCCAGCAGTACTTTCTGGACGGGGAACACCGGGGAGCTGTTTTTT. Translation: CASSTFWTGNTGELFF.

The chain is built from TRBV6-6 and TRBJ2-3; D uncertain. The CDR3 is made up of 14 amino acids. Germline values: CDR1 MNHNY, CDR2 SVGAGI (reference sequence). With 6 bases removed from V and 2 bases from J, the gap between germline ends came to 12 bases. The CDR3 DNA sequence: TGTGCCAGCAGACTAAACTGGGCCACAGATACGCAGTATTTT. This translates into CASRLNWATDTQYF.

A word on this clonotype: This may arise from a read error, as a much more abundant clone is one base away. The V and J genes are TRBV7-9 and TRBJ1-2; 8 nucleotides agree with TRBD1. The CDR3 has 13 amino acids. Trimming removed 6 bases from V and 6 bases from J; junction bases left unmatched: 6. CDR1 is SEHNR, CDR2 FQNEAQ, per germline (reference sequence). CDR3 coding DNA: TGTGCCAGCAGTGCGGACAGGGAGGATGGCTACACCTTC. Protein: CASSADREDGYTF. Drawing the rest from reference TRBV7-9 and TRBJ1-2, the complete variable domain is DTGVSQNPRHKITKRGQNVTFRCDPISEHNRLYWYRQTLGQGPEFLTYFQNEAQLEKSRLLSDRFSAERPKGSFSTLEIQRTEQGDSAMYLCASSADREDGYTFGSGTRLTVV.

This clonotype came up many times. This rearrangement joins TRBV7-9 to TRBJ1-2; D gene ambiguous. The CDR3 is 14 amino acids. The germline V and J ends were trimmed by 1 base and 4 bases, with 10 bases remaining between them. Germline V gene data show CDR1 as SEHNR and CDR2 as FQNEAQ (reference sequence). CDR3 coding DNA: TGTGCCAGCAGCTTAGGGTCTGGTTCCTATGGCTACACCTTC. This translates into CASSLGSGSYGYTF.

This clonotype was seen many times. The chain carries TRBV5-4 and TRBJ2-3; D is ambiguous. The CDR3 is 14 residues long. Trimming left V 0 bases short and J 0 bases short, with 5 bases between. CDR1 is SGHNT and CDR2 is YYREEE in the germline V gene (reference sequence). CDR3 residues: CASSLAASTDTQYF. CDR3 bases: TGTGCCAGCAGCTTGGCCGCCAGCACAGATACGCAGTATTTT.

The V call is TRBV28, the J call TRBJ2-3; possibly TRBD1 for D (6 bases). The CDR3 consists of 12 residues. CDR1 and CDR2 (germline): MDHEN, SYDVKM. V lost 0 bases, J lost 11 bases, and 9 bases lay in between. CDR3 region: CASSLWEGGQYF. The CDR3, as DNA: TGTGCCAGCAGTTTATGGGAAGGGGGGCAGTATTTT.

This clonotype appeared a few times. The V gene is TRBV29-1, the J gene TRBJ2-3, with D uncertain. V lost 0 bases to trimming and J lost 8 bases, with 12 bases between them. CDR1 is SQVTM, CDR2 ANQGSEA, per germline. The CDR3 is made up of 13 amino acids. The CDR3 sequence: CSVEDLPEGTQYF. The CDR3 region has the DNA TGCAGCGTTGAAGATCTTCCAGAAGGTACGCAGTATTTT.

This clonotype was seen only a few times. The chain uses TRBV28 and TRBJ1-6; D is ambiguous. From germline, CDR1 is MDHEN and CDR2 SYDVKM. V lost 1 base to trimming and J lost 0 bases, with 7 bases between them. This CDR3 has 16 amino acids. The CDR3 is CASSLYESSYNSPLHF. The CDR3 coding sequence is TGTGCCAGCAGTTTATACGAGAGCTCCTATAATTCACCCCTCCACTTT.